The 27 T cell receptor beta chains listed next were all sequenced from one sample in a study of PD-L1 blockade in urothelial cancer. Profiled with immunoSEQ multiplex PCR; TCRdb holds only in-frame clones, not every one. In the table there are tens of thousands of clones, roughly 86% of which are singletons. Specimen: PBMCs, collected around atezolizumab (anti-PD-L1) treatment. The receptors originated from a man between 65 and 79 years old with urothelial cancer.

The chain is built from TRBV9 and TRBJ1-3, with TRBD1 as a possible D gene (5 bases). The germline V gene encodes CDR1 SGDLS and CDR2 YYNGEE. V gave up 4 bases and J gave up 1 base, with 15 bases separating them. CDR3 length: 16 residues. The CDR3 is CASSPFRDRSGNTIYF. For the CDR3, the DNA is TGTGCCAGCAGCCCCTTCAGGGATCGTTCTGGAAACACCATATATTTT.

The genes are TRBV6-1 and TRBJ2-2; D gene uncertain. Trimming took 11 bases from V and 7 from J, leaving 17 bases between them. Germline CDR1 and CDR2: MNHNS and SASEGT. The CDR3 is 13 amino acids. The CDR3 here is CACLGPVVGELFF. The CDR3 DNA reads TGTGCCTGTCTTGGGCCAGTTGTCGGGGAGCTGTTTTTT.

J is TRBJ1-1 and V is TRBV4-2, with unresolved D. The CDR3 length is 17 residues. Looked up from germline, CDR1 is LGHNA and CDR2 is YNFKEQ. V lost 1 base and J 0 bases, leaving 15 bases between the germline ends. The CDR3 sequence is CASSQAWRTGMNTEAFF. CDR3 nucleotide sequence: TGTGCCAGCAGCCAAGCTTGGCGGACGGGAATGAACACTGAAGCTTTCTTT.

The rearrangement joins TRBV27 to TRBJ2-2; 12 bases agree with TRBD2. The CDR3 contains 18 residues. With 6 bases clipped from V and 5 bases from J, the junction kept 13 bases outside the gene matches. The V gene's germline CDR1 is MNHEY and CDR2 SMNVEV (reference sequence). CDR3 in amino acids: CASRKTSGSRGVTGELFF. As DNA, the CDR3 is TGTGCCAGCAGAAAGACTAGCGGGAGCCGCGGGGTTACCGGGGAGCTGTTTTTT.

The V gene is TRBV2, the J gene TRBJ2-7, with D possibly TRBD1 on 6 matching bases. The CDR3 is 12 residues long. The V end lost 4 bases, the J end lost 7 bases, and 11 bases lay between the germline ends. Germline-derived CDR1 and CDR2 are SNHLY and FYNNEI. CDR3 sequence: CASSVRGLEQYF. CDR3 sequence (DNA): TGTGCCAGCAGTGTGAGGGGGTTGGAGCAGTACTTC.

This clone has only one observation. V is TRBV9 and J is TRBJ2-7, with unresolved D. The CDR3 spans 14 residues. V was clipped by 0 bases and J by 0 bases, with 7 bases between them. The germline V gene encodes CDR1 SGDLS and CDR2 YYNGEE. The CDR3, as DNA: TGTGCCAGCAGCGTAGGGAGTTCCTCCTACGAGCAGTACTTC. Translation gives CASSVGSSSYEQYF. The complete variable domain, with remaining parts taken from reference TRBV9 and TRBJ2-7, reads DSGVTQTPKHLITATGQRVTLRCSPRSGDLSVYWYQQSLDQGLQFLIQYYNGEERAKGNILERFSAQQFPDLHSELNLSSLELGDSALYFCASSVGSSSYEQYFGPGTRLTVT.

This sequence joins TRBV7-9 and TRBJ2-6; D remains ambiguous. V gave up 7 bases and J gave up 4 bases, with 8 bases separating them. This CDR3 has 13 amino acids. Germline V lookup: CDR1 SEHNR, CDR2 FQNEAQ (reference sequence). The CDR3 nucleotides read TGTGCCAGCACCTCGAGGGGGGCCAACGTCCTGACTTTC. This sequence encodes CASTSRGANVLTF.

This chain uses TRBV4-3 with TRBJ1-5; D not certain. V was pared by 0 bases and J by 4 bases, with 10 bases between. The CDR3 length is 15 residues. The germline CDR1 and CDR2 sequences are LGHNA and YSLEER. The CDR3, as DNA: TGCGCCAGCAGCCAAGATAACAGCCAAAATCAGCCCCAGCATTTT. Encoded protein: CASSQDNSQNQPQHF.

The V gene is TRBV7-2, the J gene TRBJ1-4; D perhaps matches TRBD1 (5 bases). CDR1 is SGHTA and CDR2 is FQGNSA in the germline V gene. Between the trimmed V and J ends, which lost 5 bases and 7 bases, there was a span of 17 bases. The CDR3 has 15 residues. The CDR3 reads CASSPLDTWGEKLFF. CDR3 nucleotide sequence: TGTGCCAGCAGCCCGCTGGACACCTGGGGTGAAAAACTGTTTTTT.

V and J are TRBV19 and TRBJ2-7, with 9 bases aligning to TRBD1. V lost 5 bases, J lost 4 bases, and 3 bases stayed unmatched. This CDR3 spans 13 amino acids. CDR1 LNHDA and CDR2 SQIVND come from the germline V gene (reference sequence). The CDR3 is CASSPGTGYEQYF. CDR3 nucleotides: TGTGCCAGTAGTCCTGGGACAGGGTACGAGCAGTACTTC.

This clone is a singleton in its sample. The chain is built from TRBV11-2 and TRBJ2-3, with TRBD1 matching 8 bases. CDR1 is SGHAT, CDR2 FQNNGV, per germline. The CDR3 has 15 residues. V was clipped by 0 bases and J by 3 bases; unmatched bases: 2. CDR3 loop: CASSLDWTGTDTQYF. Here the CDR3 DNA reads TGTGCCAGCAGCTTAGATTGGACAGGGACAGATACGCAGTATTTT.

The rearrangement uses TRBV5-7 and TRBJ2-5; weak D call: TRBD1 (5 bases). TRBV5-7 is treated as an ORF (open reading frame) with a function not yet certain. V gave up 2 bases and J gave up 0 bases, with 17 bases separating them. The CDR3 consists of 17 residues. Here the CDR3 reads CASSFQGLVPYQETQYF. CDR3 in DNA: TGTGCCAGCAGCTTCCAGGGTCTTGTACCGTACCAAGAGACCCAGTACTTC.

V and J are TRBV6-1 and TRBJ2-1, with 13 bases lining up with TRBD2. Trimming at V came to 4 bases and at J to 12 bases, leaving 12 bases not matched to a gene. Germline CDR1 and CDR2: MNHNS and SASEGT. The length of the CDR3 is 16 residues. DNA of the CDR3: TGTGCCAGCAGTGTGGGACTAGCGGGACCCATAGGCGGGCAGTTCTTC. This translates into CASSVGLAGPIGGQFF.

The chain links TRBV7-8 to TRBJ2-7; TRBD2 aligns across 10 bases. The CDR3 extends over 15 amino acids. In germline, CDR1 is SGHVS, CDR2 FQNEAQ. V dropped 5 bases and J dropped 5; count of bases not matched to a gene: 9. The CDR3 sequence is CASSTTLAGADEQYF. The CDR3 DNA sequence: TGTGCCAGCAGCACCACTCTAGCGGGGGCCGACGAGCAGTACTTC. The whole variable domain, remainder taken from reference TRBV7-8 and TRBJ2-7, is GAGVSQSPRYKVAKRGQDVALRCDPISGHVSLFWYQQALGQGPEFLTYFQNEAQLDKSGLPSDRFFAERPEGSVSTLKIQRTQQEDSAVYLCASSTTLAGADEQYFGPGTRLTVT.

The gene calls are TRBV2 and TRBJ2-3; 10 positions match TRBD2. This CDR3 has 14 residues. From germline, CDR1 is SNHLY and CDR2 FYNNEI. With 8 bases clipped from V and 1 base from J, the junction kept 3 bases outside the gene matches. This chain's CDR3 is CASGGLAGTDTQYF. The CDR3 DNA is TGTGCCAGCGGAGGACTAGCGGGCACAGATACGCAGTATTTT. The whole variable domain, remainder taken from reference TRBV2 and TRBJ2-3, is EPEVTQTPSHQVTQMGQEVILRCVPISNHLYFYWYRQILGQKVEFLVSFYNNEISEKSEIFDDQFSVERPDGSNFTLKIRSTKLEDSAMYFCASGGLAGTDTQYFGPGTRLTVL.

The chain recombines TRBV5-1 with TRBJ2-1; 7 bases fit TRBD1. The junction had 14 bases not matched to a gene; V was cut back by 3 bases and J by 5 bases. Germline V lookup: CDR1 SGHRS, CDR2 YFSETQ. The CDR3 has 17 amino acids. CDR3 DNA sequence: TGCGCCAGCAGCTCCGATCCACAGGGGATCTTCCACAATGAGCAGTTCTTC. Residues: CASSSDPQGIFHNEQFF.

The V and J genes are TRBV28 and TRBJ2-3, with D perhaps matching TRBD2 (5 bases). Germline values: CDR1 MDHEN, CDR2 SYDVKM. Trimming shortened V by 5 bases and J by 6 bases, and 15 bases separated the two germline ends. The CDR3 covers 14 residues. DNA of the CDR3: TGTGCCAGCAGTGCCCAAACTAGTACGGATACGCAGTATTTT. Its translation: CASSAQTSTDTQYF.

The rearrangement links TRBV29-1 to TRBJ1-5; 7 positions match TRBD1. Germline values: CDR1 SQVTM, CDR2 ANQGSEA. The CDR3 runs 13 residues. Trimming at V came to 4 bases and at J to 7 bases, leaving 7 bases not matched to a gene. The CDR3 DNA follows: TGCAGCGTTGGGCCCGGACAGGCCCAGCCCCAGCATTTT. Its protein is CSVGPGQAQPQHF.

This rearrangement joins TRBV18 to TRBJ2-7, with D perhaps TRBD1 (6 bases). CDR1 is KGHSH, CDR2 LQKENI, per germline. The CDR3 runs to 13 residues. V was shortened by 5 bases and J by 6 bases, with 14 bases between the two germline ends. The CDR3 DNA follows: TGTGCCAGCTCAGCTACAGGGATTGGCGAGCAGTACTTC. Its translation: CASSATGIGEQYF. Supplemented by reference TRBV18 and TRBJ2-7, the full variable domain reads NAGVMQNPRHLVRRRGQEARLRCSPMKGHSHVYWYRQLPEEGLKFMVYLQKENIIDESGMPKERFSAEFPKEGPSILRIQQVVRGDSAAYFCASSATGIGEQYFGPGTRLTVT.

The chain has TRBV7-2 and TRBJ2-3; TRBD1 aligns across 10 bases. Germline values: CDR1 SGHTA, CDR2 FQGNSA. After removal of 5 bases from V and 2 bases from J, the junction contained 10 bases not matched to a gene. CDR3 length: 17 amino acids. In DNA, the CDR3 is TGTGCCAGCAGCCGGCCAGCCGGGACAGGGGACACAGATACGCAGTATTTT. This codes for CASSRPAGTGDTDTQYF.

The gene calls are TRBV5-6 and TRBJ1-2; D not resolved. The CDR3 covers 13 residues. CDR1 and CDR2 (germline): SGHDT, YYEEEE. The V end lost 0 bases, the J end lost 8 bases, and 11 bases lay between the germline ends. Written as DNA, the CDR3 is TGTGCCAGCAGCTTGGAGGCAGGTACAGGCTACACCTTC. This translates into CASSLEAGTGYTF.

CDR3 DNA: TGTGCCAGCAGTCGATTACTGAATTCACCCCTCCACTTT. Its protein is CASSRLLNSPLHF. The V call is TRBV27, the J call TRBJ1-6, with D hard to call. Trimming removed 5 bases from V and 7 bases from J, with 9 bases in between. The CDR3 is 13 amino acids. Germline assignment: CDR1 MNHEY and CDR2 SMNVEV (reference sequence).

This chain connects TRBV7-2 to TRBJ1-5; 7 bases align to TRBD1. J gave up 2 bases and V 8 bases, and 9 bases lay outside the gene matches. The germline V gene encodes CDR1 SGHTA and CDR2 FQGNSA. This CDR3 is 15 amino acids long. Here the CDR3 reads CASAPAGTGNQPQHF. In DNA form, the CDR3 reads TGTGCCAGCGCCCCGGCGGGGACAGGCAATCAGCCCCAGCATTTT.

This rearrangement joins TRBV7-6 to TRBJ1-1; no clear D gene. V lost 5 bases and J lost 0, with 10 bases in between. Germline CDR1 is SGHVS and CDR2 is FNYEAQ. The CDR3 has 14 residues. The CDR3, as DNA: TGTGCCAGCAGCCCTAGGCGAGTGAACACTGAAGCTTTCTTT. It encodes CASSPRRVNTEAFF.

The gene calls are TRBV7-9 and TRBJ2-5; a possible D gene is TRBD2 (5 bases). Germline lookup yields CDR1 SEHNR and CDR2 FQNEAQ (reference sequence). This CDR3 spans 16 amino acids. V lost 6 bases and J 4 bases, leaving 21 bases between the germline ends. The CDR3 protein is CASRTPGPGSRETQYF. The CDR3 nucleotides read TGTGCCAGCAGAACACCGGGCCCGGGGAGTCGAGAGACCCAGTACTTC. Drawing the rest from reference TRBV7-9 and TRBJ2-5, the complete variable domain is DTGVSQNPRHKITKRGQNVTFRCDPISEHNRLYWYRQTLGQGPEFLTYFQNEAQLEKSRLLSDRFSAERPKGSFSTLEIQRTEQGDSAMYLCASRTPGPGSRETQYFGPGTRLLVL.

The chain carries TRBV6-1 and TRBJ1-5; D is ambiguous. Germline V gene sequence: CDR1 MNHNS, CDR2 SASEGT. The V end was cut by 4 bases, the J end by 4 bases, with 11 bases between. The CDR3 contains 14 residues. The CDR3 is CASSAASLNQPQHF. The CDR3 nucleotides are TGTGCCAGCAGTGCTGCGTCCTTGAATCAGCCCCAGCATTTT.

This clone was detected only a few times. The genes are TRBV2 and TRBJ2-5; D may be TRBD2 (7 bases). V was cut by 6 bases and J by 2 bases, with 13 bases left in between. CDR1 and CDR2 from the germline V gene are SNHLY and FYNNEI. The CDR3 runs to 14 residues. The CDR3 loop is CASRGGRGQETQYF. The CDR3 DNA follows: TGTGCCAGCAGGGGGGGGAGGGGGCAAGAGACCCAGTACTTC.